These T cell receptor beta chains were read from a single sample in a study of blood T cell repertoires in COVID-19. Method: immunoSEQ multiplex PCR; TCRdb's copy keeps in-frame clones and lacks some. The sample carries about 50,000 clones, around 90% recorded once. The sample taken for sequencing was peripheral blood. These receptors were obtained from a human donor in a cohort sampled during active COVID-19. Each CDR3 is given with its conserved first and last residue. The order of the fields is clone size, D gene, J gene, V gene, CDR3 protein, CDR3 DNA. The D gene is left open where the match is weak. Only part of the rows carry a size: once, few, many, or a class if the clone is expanded.

-,-,TRBJ1-2,TRBV19,CATSSPQDYGYTF,TGTGCCACCTCATCCCCGCAGGATTATGGCTACACCTTC
-,TRBD1,TRBJ2-2,TRBV6-5,CASSYDRGGTGELFF,TGTGCCAGCAGTTATGACAGGGGAGGCACCGGGGAGCTGTTTTTT
-,TRBD1,TRBJ2-2,TRBV7-8,CASSLRDRGSTGELFF,TGTGCCAGCAGCTTACGGGACAGGGGTAGCACCGGGGAGCTGTTTTTT
-,TRBD1,TRBJ1-2,TRBV6-6,CASSSRQGNYGYTF,TGTGCCAGCAGTTCGCGACAGGGCAACTATGGCTACACCTTC
-,-,TRBJ2-3,TRBV19,CASSQSRGLSTDTQYF,TGTGCCAGTAGTCAAAGCCGTGGACTAAGCACAGATACGCAGTATTTT
-,TRBD1,TRBJ1-2,TRBV29-1,CSVDGQGAYGYTF,TGCAGCGTTGATGGGCAGGGGGCTTATGGCTACACCTTC
-,-,TRBJ2-5,TRBV11-3,CASSLARAEEETQYF,TGTGCCAGCAGCTTAGCTCGAGCGGAGGAAGAGACCCAGTACTTC
-,-,TRBJ2-7,TRBV3-1/TRBV3-2,CASSLRGGGDEQYF,TGTGCCAGCAGCCTCCGGGGCGGGGGCGACGAGCAGTACTTC
-,TRBD1,TRBJ2-7,TRBV19,CASSILTGQGFYEQYF,TGTGCCAGTAGTATCTTAACGGGACAGGGGTTCTACGAGCAGTACTTC
-,-,TRBJ2-1,TRBV29-1,CSVEKSQRGEQFF,TGCAGCGTTGAAAAGTCCCAGAGAGGAGAGCAGTTCTTC
-,-,TRBJ1-1,TRBV30,CAWSSQEFTEAFF,TGTGCCTGGAGTTCCCAGGAATTCACTGAAGCTTTCTTT
few,-,TRBJ2-2,TRBV7-2,CASSFPRRRMGGELFF,TGTGCCAGCAGCTTCCCAAGGAGGAGGATGGGCGGGGAGCTGTTTTTT
-,-,TRBJ1-5,TRBV3-1/TRBV3-2,CASSQGGRDQPQHF,TGTGCCAGCAGCCAAGGGGGCAGGGATCAGCCCCAGCATTTT
-,TRBD2,TRBJ2-1,TRBV7-9,CASSLAGEYNEQFF,TGTGCCAGCAGTCTAGCGGGAGAGTACAATGAGCAGTTCTTC
-,-,TRBJ1-4,TRBV27,CASSSAGAGNEKLFF,TGTGCCAGCAGTTCCGCAGGGGCGGGTAATGAAAAACTGTTTTTT
-,-,TRBJ2-6,TRBV18,CASSPLKSNVAGANVLTF,TGTGCCAGCTCACCCTTAAAGAGTAATGTGGCTGGGGCCAACGTCCTGACTTTC
few,TRBD1,TRBJ2-3,TRBV11-2,CASSLDNRGRTDTQYF,TGTGCCAGCAGCTTAGATAACAGGGGGCGCACAGATACGCAGTATTTT
-,TRBD1,TRBJ2-7,TRBV28,CASSQSDREQYF,TGTGCCAGCAGTCAATCGGACAGGGAGCAGTACTTC
-,-,TRBJ2-2,TRBV7-3,CASSFRQGHTGELFF,TGTGCCAGCAGCTTCCGTCAGGGGCACACCGGGGAGCTGTTTTTT
-,-,TRBJ1-6,TRBV7-8,CASSLARPASGPLHF,TGTGCCAGCAGCTTAGCGCGACCGGCTTCAGGACCCCTCCACTTT
-,-,TRBJ2-2,TRBV5-1,CASSREYSRTGELFF,TGCGCCAGCAGCCGCGAGTATAGCCGGACCGGGGAGCTGTTTTTT
-,-,TRBJ2-1,TRBV6-2/TRBV6-3,CASSEGAGSYNEQFF,TGTGCCAGCAGTGAGGGGGCGGGAAGCTACAATGAGCAGTTCTTC
once,-,TRBJ2-3,TRBV11-3,CASSLGSSVSTDTQYF,TGTGCCAGCAGCTTAGGGAGTTCGGTTAGCACAGATACGCAGTATTTT
-,-,TRBJ2-1,TRBV3-1/TRBV3-2,CASSQDMVSAEQFF,TGTGCCAGCAGCCAAGATATGGTTAGCGCCGAGCAGTTCTTC
-,-,TRBJ2-2,TRBV29-1,CSVRVGYTGELFF,TGCAGCGTGCGGGTTGGGTACACCGGGGAGCTGTTTTTT
-,TRBD1,TRBJ2-1,TRBV27,CASSLGAGQGSNEQFF,TGTGCCAGCAGCCTTGGGGCCGGACAGGGATCTAATGAGCAGTTCTTC
-,-,TRBJ2-3,TRBV9,CASSGHMDYTDTQYF,TGTGCCAGCAGCGGACATATGGACTACACAGATACGCAGTATTTT
-,TRBD1,TRBJ2-2,TRBV3-1/TRBV3-2,CASSLRQGKGTGELFF,TGTGCCAGCAGCCTTCGACAGGGGAAGGGCACCGGGGAGCTGTTTTTT
-,-,TRBJ2-1,TRBV7-9,CASSLASNEQFF,TGTGCCAGCAGCTTAGCCAGCAATGAGCAGTTCTTC
-,-,TRBJ1-5,TRBV15,CATSSTSEGKGMDQPQHF,TGTGCCACCAGCAGCACCTCGGAGGGGAAAGGTATGGATCAGCCCCAGCATTTT
-,TRBD1,TRBJ1-1,TRBV19,CASSPRQGSRTEAFF,TGTGCCAGTAGTCCTCGACAGGGGTCGCGAACTGAAGCTTTCTTT
-,-,TRBJ1-3,TRBV19,CASSTGHYSGNTIYF,TGTGCCAGTAGTACGGGACATTACTCTGGAAACACCATATATTTT
-,-,TRBJ2-2,TRBV28,CASRPRGTKSYTGELFF,TGTGCCAGCAGACCTAGGGGGACCAAGAGTTACACCGGGGAGCTGTTTTTT
-,-,TRBJ2-5,TRBV3-1/TRBV3-2,CASSQEGRETQYF,TGTGCCAGCAGCCAAGAGGGCAGGGAGACCCAGTACTTC
-,-,TRBJ1-3,TRBV5-1,CASSSGGTETVSTIYF,TGCGCCAGCAGCTCAGGAGGGACCGAAACCGTAAGCACCATATATTTT
-,-,TRBJ1-4,TRBV3-1/TRBV3-2,CASSQDLASARGEKLFF,TGTGCCAGCAGCCAAGATCTTGCTTCGGCCCGAGGGGAAAAACTGTTTTTT
-,-,TRBJ1-1,TRBV3-1/TRBV3-2,CASSQGGQRGTEAFF,TGTGCCAGCAGCCAAGGGGGGCAACGAGGCACTGAAGCTTTCTTT
-,-,TRBJ1-1,TRBV6-5,CASRTGNTEAFF,TGTGCCAGCAGGACAGGGAACACTGAAGCTTTCTTT
-,-,TRBJ2-1,TRBV24-1,CATSVQVKAGNYNEQFF,TGTGCCACCAGTGTCCAGGTAAAGGCGGGGAACTACAATGAGCAGTTCTTC
-,TRBD2,TRBJ2-3,TRBV5-1,CASSGGRAVTDTQYF,TGCGCCAGCAGCGGCGGGAGGGCCGTTACAGATACGCAGTATTTT
-,TRBD1,TRBJ1-2,TRBV10-3,CAISAGQGRANYGYTF,TGTGCCATCAGTGCGGGACAGGGAAGAGCTAACTATGGCTACACCTTC
-,-,TRBJ1-5,TRBV2,CASKRGNQPQHF,TGTGCCAGCAAGCGGGGAAACCAGCCCCAGCATTTT